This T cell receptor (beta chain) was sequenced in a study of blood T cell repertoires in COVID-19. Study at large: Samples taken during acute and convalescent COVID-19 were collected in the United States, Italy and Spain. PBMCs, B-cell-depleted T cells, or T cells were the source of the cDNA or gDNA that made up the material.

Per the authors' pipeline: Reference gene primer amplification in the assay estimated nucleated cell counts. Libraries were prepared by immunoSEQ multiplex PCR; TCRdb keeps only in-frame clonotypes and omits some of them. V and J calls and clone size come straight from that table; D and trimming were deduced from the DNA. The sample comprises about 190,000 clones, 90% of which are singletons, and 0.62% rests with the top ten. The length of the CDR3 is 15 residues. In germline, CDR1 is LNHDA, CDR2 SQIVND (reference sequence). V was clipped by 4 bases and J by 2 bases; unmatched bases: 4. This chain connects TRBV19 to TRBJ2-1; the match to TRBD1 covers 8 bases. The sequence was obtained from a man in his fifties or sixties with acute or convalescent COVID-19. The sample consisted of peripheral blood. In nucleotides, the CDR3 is TGTGCCAGTAGTACAGGGGGCTTCGCCTACAATGAGCAGTTCTTC. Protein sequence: CASSTGGFAYNEQFF.